Reported below is one T cell receptor beta chain. What it binds is not known. V was clipped by 4 bases and J by 2 bases; unmatched bases: 4. The CDR3 covers 15 residues. Germline loops: CDR1 SGHNT, CDR2 YYREEE (reference sequence). The sample comes from a study of shared clonotypes between healthy human individuals. Study-wide points: Naive subsets generally had larger estimated richness than memory subsets.

The naive CD8 fraction comprised CD45RO-negative cells positively selected for CCR7 and excluded terminally differentiated effector memory CD45RA+ cells. Measured with immunoSEQ multiplex PCR; TCRdb has only the in-frame clones, and not every one. The sample yields around 560,000 clones, around 96% seen once. The V call is TRBV5-4, the J call TRBJ2-7, with 12 positions matching TRBD2. The receptor was derived from a woman in her twenties or thirties in good health. The specimen was naive CD8+ T cells sorted from blood. The CDR3, as DNA: TGTGCCAGCAGCCTCCGGACTAGCGGGGCCTACGAGCAGTACTTC. Translated, it gives CASSLRTSGAYEQYF.